The rows below give T cell receptor beta chains drawn from one sample of a study of blood T cells in healthy people across ages. Via MiXCR, TCRdb re-called the 5' RACE reads, giving one row per CDR3 protein. Of hundreds of thousands of distinct CDR3 sequences listed, 62% are singletons. Sequences were obtained from blood. Source of these receptors: a man aged 30-40 years in good health. Each CDR3 is given with its conserved first and last residue. Fields, in order: D gene, clone size, J gene, V gene, CDR3 protein, CDR3 DNA. D genes are given only for firm matches. Some rows have no size entry. The others give once, few or many, or a class for an expanded clone.

d_gene: .; abundance: .; j_gene: TRBJ2-5; v_gene: TRBV3-1; CDR3aa: CASSQAFPVQPRYQETQYF; CDR3nt: TGTGCCAGCAGCCAAGCATTCCCAGTACAACCCAGGTACCAAGAGACCCAGTACTTC
d_gene: TRBD1; abundance: .; j_gene: TRBJ1-5; v_gene: TRBV7-9; CDR3aa: CASSSGQGGFNQPQHF; CDR3nt: TGTGCCAGCAGCTCGGGACAGGGCGGTTTCAATCAGCCCCAGCATTTT
d_gene: .; abundance: .; j_gene: TRBJ2-6; v_gene: TRBV25-1; CDR3aa: CASSGHRGSGANVLTF; CDR3nt: TGTGCCAGCAGTGGACATCGAGGCTCTGGGGCCAACGTCCTGACTTTC
d_gene: TRBD2; abundance: few; j_gene: TRBJ2-5; v_gene: TRBV7-2; CDR3aa: CASSRTSGTQETQYF; CDR3nt: TGTGCCAGCAGCCGGACTAGCGGGACCCAAGAGACCCAGTACTTC
d_gene: TRBD2; abundance: .; j_gene: TRBJ2-1; v_gene: TRBV10-3; CDR3aa: CAISVNSGGTDNEQFF; CDR3nt: TGTGCCATCAGTGTGAACAGCGGGGGCACTGACAATGAGCAGTTCTTC
d_gene: .; abundance: .; j_gene: TRBJ1-6; v_gene: TRBV7-2; CDR3aa: CASSWRGTTSSYNSPLHF; CDR3nt: TGTGCCAGCAGCTGGAGAGGGACAACGAGCTCCTATAATTCACCCCTCCACTTT
d_gene: .; abundance: .; j_gene: TRBJ2-3; v_gene: TRBV29-1; CDR3aa: CSVEVFPHALTDTQYF; CDR3nt: TGCAGCGTTGAAGTATTCCCCCACGCCCTCACAGATACGCAGTATTTT
d_gene: .; abundance: .; j_gene: TRBJ1-1; v_gene: TRBV6-5; CDR3aa: CASSYRYYGDTEAFF; CDR3nt: TGTGCCAGCAGTTACCGCTACTATGGTGACACTGAAGCTTTCTTT
d_gene: .; abundance: once; j_gene: TRBJ2-3; v_gene: TRBV28; CDR3aa: CASSLEPPPDTQYF; CDR3nt: TGTGCCAGCAGTTTGGAACCACCCCCCGATACGCAGTATTTT
d_gene: TRBD1; abundance: .; j_gene: TRBJ2-7; v_gene: TRBV7-2; CDR3aa: CASSLKGQGNEQYF; CDR3nt: TGTGCCAGCAGCTTAAAGGGACAGGGGAACGAGCAGTACTTC
d_gene: TRBD2; abundance: many; j_gene: TRBJ2-1; v_gene: TRBV6-5; CDR3aa: CASSSPSRGGKYNEQFF; CDR3nt: TGTGCCAGCAGTTCCCCTTCGCGGGGGGGCAAATACAATGAGCAGTTCTTC
d_gene: .; abundance: .; j_gene: TRBJ1-1; v_gene: TRBV14; CDR3aa: CASSQGIGYTEAFF; CDR3nt: TGTGCCAGCAGCCAAGGTATTGGGTACACTGAAGCTTTCTTT
d_gene: .; abundance: .; j_gene: TRBJ2-4; v_gene: TRBV29-1; CDR3aa: CSVEDARDIQYF; CDR3nt: TGCAGCGTTGAAGATGCCCGGGACATTCAGTACTTC
d_gene: .; abundance: few; j_gene: TRBJ2-7; v_gene: TRBV10-3; CDR3aa: CAIKEGMFGEQYF; CDR3nt: TGTGCCATCAAGGAGGGTATGTTCGGCGAGCAGTACTTC
d_gene: .; abundance: .; j_gene: TRBJ2-7; v_gene: TRBV2; CDR3aa: CASRNRDNSYEQYF; CDR3nt: TGTGCCAGCAGGAACCGGGACAATTCCTACGAGCAGTACTTC
d_gene: .; abundance: few; j_gene: TRBJ2-7; v_gene: TRBV2; CDR3aa: CASNGDYEQYF; CDR3nt: TGTGCCAGCAATGGGGACTACGAGCAGTACTTC
d_gene: .; abundance: few; j_gene: TRBJ2-5; v_gene: TRBV10-3; CDR3aa: CAISANQETQYF; CDR3nt: TGTGCCATCAGTGCCAACCAAGAGACCCAGTACTTC
d_gene: TRBD2; abundance: few; j_gene: TRBJ2-7; v_gene: TRBV7-2; CDR3aa: CASSPTSGTTYEQYF; CDR3nt: TGTGCCAGCAGCCCTACTAGCGGGACCACCTACGAGCAGTACTTC
d_gene: TRBD2; abundance: few; j_gene: TRBJ2-7; v_gene: TRBV6-1; CDR3aa: CASSETGTSGSYEQYF; CDR3nt: TGTGCCAGCAGTGAAACCGGGACTAGCGGGTCCTACGAGCAGTACTTC
d_gene: .; abundance: .; j_gene: TRBJ1-2; v_gene: TRBV4-3; CDR3aa: CTSSLGTDYGYTF; CDR3nt: TGCACCAGCAGCCTAGGGACGGACTATGGCTACACCTTC
d_gene: .; abundance: few; j_gene: TRBJ1-1; v_gene: TRBV29-1; CDR3aa: CSGTQMNTEAFF; CDR3nt: TGCAGCGGCACACAGATGAACACTGAAGCTTTCTTT
d_gene: .; abundance: .; j_gene: TRBJ1-5; v_gene: TRBV20-1; CDR3aa: CSAFPILGSQPQHF; CDR3nt: TGCAGTGCTTTCCCTATACTAGGGTCTCAGCCCCAGCATTTT
d_gene: TRBD1; abundance: .; j_gene: TRBJ1-1; v_gene: TRBV20-1; CDR3aa: CSAWDRGRVTEAFF; CDR3nt: TGCAGTGCTTGGGACAGGGGGCGAGTCACTGAAGCTTTCTTT
d_gene: TRBD2; abundance: few; j_gene: TRBJ2-3; v_gene: TRBV27; CDR3aa: CASSLFGSGGTDTQYF; CDR3nt: TGTGCCAGCAGTTTATTTGGTAGCGGGGGAACAGATACGCAGTATTTT
d_gene: .; abundance: few; j_gene: TRBJ1-2; v_gene: TRBV7-2; CDR3aa: CASSARTAGYTF; CDR3nt: TGTGCCAGCAGCGCCCGGACAGCTGGCTACACCTTC
d_gene: .; abundance: once; j_gene: TRBJ1-2; v_gene: TRBV6-2/TRBV6-3; CDR3aa: CASSYAGIGYTF; CDR3nt: TGTGCCAGCAGTTACGCGGGGATCGGCTACACCTTC
d_gene: TRBD2; abundance: once; j_gene: TRBJ2-1; v_gene: TRBV6-2/TRBV6-3; CDR3aa: CASYTSGGAHEQFF; CDR3nt: TGTGCCAGCTATACTAGCGGGGGGGCCCATGAGCAGTTCTTC
d_gene: TRBD2; abundance: few; j_gene: TRBJ2-5; v_gene: TRBV20-1; CDR3aa: CSAQIAGGPETQYF; CDR3nt: TGCAGTGCCCAAATAGCGGGGGGGCCGGAGACCCAGTACTTC
d_gene: .; abundance: .; j_gene: TRBJ1-2; v_gene: TRBV6-6; CDR3aa: CASSQDPNYGYTF; CDR3nt: TGTGCCAGCAGCCAAGATCCCAACTATGGCTACACCTTC
d_gene: .; abundance: .; j_gene: TRBJ1-5; v_gene: TRBV2; CDR3aa: CASSVGHNLVQPQHF; CDR3nt: TGTGCCAGCAGTGTGGGCCATAACTTGGTTCAGCCCCAGCATTTT
d_gene: TRBD1; abundance: medium-sized; j_gene: TRBJ1-1; v_gene: TRBV13; CDR3aa: CASSSRGFNTEAFF; CDR3nt: TGTGCCAGCAGCTCCAGGGGGTTTAACACTGAAGCTTTCTTT
d_gene: .; abundance: .; j_gene: TRBJ2-1; v_gene: TRBV7-2; CDR3aa: CASSKTSGQSSYNEQFF; CDR3nt: TGTGCCAGCAGCAAAACGAGCGGGCAGAGCTCCTACAATGAGCAGTTCTTC
d_gene: TRBD2; abundance: .; j_gene: TRBJ2-7; v_gene: TRBV9; CDR3aa: CASSLKPGLANYEQYF; CDR3nt: TGTGCCAGCAGCCTTAAACCGGGACTAGCAAACTACGAGCAGTACTTC
d_gene: TRBD1; abundance: .; j_gene: TRBJ2-3; v_gene: TRBV15; CDR3aa: CATSRNRGDTQYF; CDR3nt: TGTGCCACCAGCAGAAACAGGGGAGATACGCAGTATTTT